Below, 27 T cell receptor beta chains from the same sample are listed, as sequenced in a study of blood T cell repertoires in COVID-19. Produced via immunoSEQ multiplex PCR; TCRdb's table is partial and in-frame only. The profile shows some 150,000 clones, 84% of them singletons. Sequenced sample: peripheral blood. The source is a human donor with acute or convalescent COVID-19. The donor label of this sample is uncertain.

The chain couples TRBV30 to TRBJ1-2; D gene uncertain. Germline assignment: CDR1 GTSNPN and CDR2 SVGIG (reference sequence). CDR3 length equals 13 residues. V lost 5 bases and J lost 6, with 16 bases in between. The CDR3 reads CAWHGEVGHGYTF. The CDR3, as DNA: TGTGCCTGGCATGGCGAGGTAGGCCATGGCTACACCTTC. Complete variable domain (other parts from reference TRBV30 and TRBJ1-2): SQTIHQWPATLVQPVGSPLSLECTVEGTSNPNLYWYRQAAGRGLQLLFYSVGIGQISSEVPQNLSASRPQDRQFILSSKKLLLSDSGFYLCAWHGEVGHGYTFGSGTRLTVV.

The chain has TRBV11-3 and TRBJ2-3, with TRBD2 identical over 9 bases. Germline V lookup: CDR1 SGHNT, CDR2 YENEEA. The CDR3 runs 14 residues. V was clipped by 5 bases and J by 11 bases; unmatched bases: 11. The CDR3 spells CASSPGTSPLRQYF. In nucleotides, the CDR3 is TGTGCCAGCAGCCCCGGGACTAGCCCCCTTAGGCAGTATTTT.

The V gene is TRBV13, the J gene TRBJ1-3; possibly TRBD1 for D (6 bases). CDR1 PRHDT and CDR2 FYEKMQ come from the germline V gene (reference sequence). The CDR3 totals 15 residues. Trimming took 5 bases from V and 5 from J, leaving 16 bases between them. The CDR3 DNA sequence: TGTGCCAGCAGCCCGGTTGGGACAACCCGAAACACCATATATTTT. It encodes CASSPVGTTRNTIYF.

This chain connects TRBV19 to TRBJ1-6; D not resolved. V lost 1 base and J lost 11, with 15 bases in between. The V gene's germline CDR1 is LNHDA and CDR2 SQIVND (reference sequence). This CDR3 comprises 15 residues. CDR3 coding DNA: TGTGCCAGTAGTATAGCCGGAACCGGGGAGGCACCCCTCCACTTT. Its translation is CASSIAGTGEAPLHF.

This chain links TRBV19 with TRBJ1-5; possibly TRBD1 for D (5 bases). The CDR3 is 16 residues long. CDR1 is LNHDA, CDR2 SQIVND, per germline (reference sequence). Trimming shortened V by 4 bases and J by 2 bases, and 15 bases separated the two germline ends. The chain's CDR3 is CASSRRGGGGNQPQHF. The CDR3 nucleotides read TGTGCCAGTAGTAGGCGGGGGGGAGGGGGCAATCAGCCCCAGCATTTT.

This chain uses TRBV6-4 with TRBJ2-1; no clear D gene. Trimming removed 3 bases at V and 1 base at J, with 10 bases between. Germline CDR1 and CDR2: MRHNA and SNTAGT. The CDR3 loop spans 15 amino acids. The CDR3 region is CASSENYPSYNEQFF. CDR3 nucleotides: TGTGCCAGCAGTGAAAACTACCCATCCTACAATGAGCAGTTCTTC.

This clone was detected only once. The V call is TRBV6-5, the J call TRBJ1-1; a weak D match, TRBD1 (6 bases). The germline gives CDR1 MNHEY, CDR2 SVGAGI. The V end lost 5 bases, the J end lost 0 bases, and 13 bases lay between the germline ends. This CDR3 has 15 residues. CDR3 sequence: CASSQHRDLNTEAFF. CDR3 DNA: TGTGCCAGCAGTCAACACAGGGATTTGAACACTGAAGCTTTCTTT.

This clone appeared a single time. The chain combines TRBV5-1 with TRBJ2-2; 12 bases are a match to TRBD2. The CDR3 runs to 18 residues. V trimming: 0 bases; J trimming: 2 bases; junction bases outside the gene matches: 5. Germline V gene data show CDR1 as SGHRS and CDR2 as YFSETQ. CDR3 sequence reads: CASSLAPSGGANTGELFF. In DNA form, the CDR3 reads TGCGCCAGCAGCTTGGCTCCTAGCGGGGGGGCCAACACCGGGGAGCTGTTTTTT. The full variable domain, completed using reference TRBV5-1 and TRBJ2-2, is KAGVTQTPRYLIKTRGQQVTLSCSPISGHRSVSWYQQTPGQGLQFLFEYFSETQRNKGNFPGRFSGRQFSNSRSEMNVSTLELGDSALYLCASSLAPSGGANTGELFFGEGSRLTVL.

The DNA of the CDR3 is TGTGCCAGCATAAAGGGGCTGGCCAATCAGCCCCAGCATTTT. This translates into CASIKGLANQPQHF. The V gene is TRBV28, the J gene TRBJ1-5; weak D call: TRBD1 (5 bases). Germline V lookup: CDR1 MDHEN, CDR2 SYDVKM. Between the trimmed V and J ends, which lost 7 bases and 3 bases, there was a span of 13 bases. The CDR3 runs to 14 residues.

This rearrangement joins TRBV21-1 to TRBJ2-3; the table's D call of TRBD2 was not tested on the DNA. TRBV21-1 is a recognized pseudogene. The CDR3 has 16 amino acids. CDR3 region: CASSKRQTSGSNTQYF. DNA for the CDR3: TGTGCCAGCAGCAAACGGCAAACTAGCGGGAGTAATACGCAGTATTTT.

This chain uses TRBV14 with TRBJ1-4; no definite D call. The V and J ends lost 1 base and 2 bases respectively, with 8 bases between them. Germline V gene data show CDR1 as SGHDN and CDR2 as FVKESK. The CDR3 is 15 amino acids. DNA of the CDR3: TGTGCCAGCAGCCAAGTCGGGGAGACTAATGAAAAACTGTTTTTT. The encoded protein is CASSQVGETNEKLFF.

The genes are TRBV19 and TRBJ1-2, with a tentative D call TRBD1 (5 bases). The germline gives CDR1 LNHDA, CDR2 SQIVND (reference sequence). V dropped 5 bases and J dropped 10 bases, with 11 bases sitting between them. CDR3 size: 11 residues. CDR3 region: CASSGQGVYTF. CDR3 bases: TGTGCCAGTAGTGGACAAGGAGTCTACACCTTC.

This chain links TRBV2 with TRBJ2-7; D perhaps matches TRBD1 (6 bases). CDR3 length: 14 residues. The germline V and J ends were trimmed by 0 bases and 6 bases, with 12 bases remaining between them. Germline V lookup: CDR1 SNHLY, CDR2 FYNNEI. CDR3 sequence: CASSEALQGFEQYF. The CDR3, as DNA: TGTGCCAGCAGTGAAGCGCTTCAGGGGTTCGAGCAGTACTTC.

As DNA, the CDR3 is TGTGCCAGCAGCGTAGGGAGGGGCACGGGCGGGGAGCTGTTTTTT. It yields the protein CASSVGRGTGGELFF. This chain joins TRBV9 and TRBJ2-2; TRBD2 might be the D (6 bases). This CDR3 comprises 15 residues. Germline CDR1 SGDLS, CDR2 YYNGEE. V lost 0 bases and J 7 bases, leaving 13 bases between the germline ends.

The chain has TRBV6-5 and TRBJ1-1; 7 positions agree with TRBD1. CDR1 is MNHEY and CDR2 is SVGAGI in the germline V gene. The length of the CDR3 is 15 residues. The V and J ends lost 6 bases and 1 base, in that order; junction bases with no gene match: 8. As DNA, the CDR3 is TGTGCCAGCAGGCAAGAGTACAGGGGGAACACTGAAGCTTTCTTT. This gives the protein CASRQEYRGNTEAFF.

The chain carries TRBV27 and TRBJ2-3; D might be TRBD1 (5 bases). The ends were cut back, 7 bases at V and 2 bases at J, with 13 bases in the middle. The CDR3 is 14 amino acids. Germline V CDR1 and CDR2: MNHEY, SMNVEV (reference sequence). CDR3 residues: CASTTGQATDTQYF. DNA of the CDR3: TGTGCCAGCACCACAGGCCAGGCCACAGATACGCAGTATTTT.

This rearrangement joins TRBV6-4 to TRBJ1-2; 11 bases align to TRBD1. Trimming at V came to 8 bases and at J to 7 bases, leaving 9 bases not matched to a gene. Per germline, CDR1 MRHNA and CDR2 SNTAGT. This CDR3 region has 14 residues. In nucleotides, the CDR3 is TGTGCCAGCCGCCCGGACAGGGGGCGCGGTGGCTACACCTTC. Its translation: CASRPDRGRGGYTF.

The rearrangement links TRBV24-1 to TRBJ2-7; D not resolved. Germline assignment: CDR1 KGHDR and CDR2 SFDVKD. This CDR3 spans 14 amino acids. V was pared by 12 bases and J by 1 base, with 18 bases between. Written as DNA, the CDR3 is TGTGCCGGCAGACTTCTTCCCCCATCCTACGAGCAGTACTTC. Translation gives CAGRLLPPSYEQYF.

This sequence joins TRBV4-1 and TRBJ2-1; TRBD1 agrees at 7 bases. With V trimmed by 4 bases and J by 9 bases, 21 bases remained unmatched. Germline loops: CDR1 MGHRA, CDR2 YSYEKL. This CDR3 spans 18 amino acids. DNA for the CDR3: TGCGCCAGCAGCCCCCGAGTTTCCGACAGGGTTAGGAAAATTGAGCAGTTCTTC. This codes for CASSPRVSDRVRKIEQFF.

The chain has TRBV6-5 and TRBJ2-2, with 11 bases lining up with TRBD2. J gave up 5 bases and V 6 bases, and 5 bases lay outside the gene matches. Germline V gives CDR1 MNHEY, CDR2 SVGAGI. This CDR3 spans 15 amino acids. The CDR3, as DNA: TGTGCCAGCAGCCGACTAGCGGGGCAAACCGGGGAGCTGTTTTTT. Protein product: CASSRLAGQTGELFF.

The chain links TRBV29-1 to TRBJ1-2, with 7 bases lining up with TRBD1. The germline CDR1 and CDR2 sequences are SQVTM and ANQGSEA. V gave up 7 bases and J gave up 0 bases; unmatched junction bases: 5. There are 13 residues in the CDR3. The CDR3 coding sequence is TGCAGCGGGTGGACAGGAGCTAACTATGGCTACACCTTC. Its protein is CSGWTGANYGYTF. Full variable domain (missing parts from reference TRBV29-1 and TRBJ1-2): SAVISQKPSRDICQRGTSLTIQCQVDSQVTMMFWYRQQPGQSLTLIATANQGSEATYESGFVIDKFPISRPNLTFSTLTVSNMSPEDSSIYLCSGWTGANYGYTFGSGTRLTVV.

This rearrangement joins TRBV29-1 to TRBJ2-1, with D hard to call. This CDR3 has 9 amino acids. Germline CDR1 and CDR2: SQVTM and ANQGSEA. Between the trimmed V and J ends, which lost 6 bases and 9 bases, there was a span of 6 bases. The CDR3 DNA reads as TGCAGCGTACTGTTTGAGCAGTTCTTC. Translating gives CSVLFEQFF.

The chain has TRBV5-6 and TRBJ1-2, with 8 bases lining up with TRBD1. In germline, CDR1 is SGHDT, CDR2 YYEEEE. The length of the CDR3 is 14 residues. V was pared by 2 bases and J by 4 bases, with 4 bases of the junction left unmatched. CDR3 sequence (DNA): TGTGCCAGCAGCTTAGACAGGGGAATCTATGGCTACACCTTC. This sequence encodes CASSLDRGIYGYTF.

This clone was picked up a small number of times. This sample also contains other DNA sequences that code for the same CDR3. This sequence joins TRBV2 and TRBJ1-2, with 11 nucleotides matching TRBD1. There are 14 residues in the CDR3. Per the germline V gene, CDR1 is SNHLY and CDR2 is FYNNEI. Trimming took 3 bases from V and 7 from J; bases not matched to a gene: 4. Here the CDR3 DNA reads TGTGCCAGCAGTGACGGGGGACAGGGGGGTGGCTACACCTTC. Translated: CASSDGGQGGGYTF.

The V and J genes are TRBV7-3 and TRBJ1-3, with 9 bases fitting TRBD1. V dropped 5 bases and J dropped 4; count of bases not matched to a gene: 6. CDR1 and CDR2 from the germline V gene are SGHTA and FQGTGA. The CDR3 contains 15 residues. The CDR3 loop is CASSQGDRAGNTIYF. CDR3 coding DNA: TGTGCCAGCAGCCAGGGGGACAGGGCGGGAAACACCATATATTTT. Full variable domain (missing parts from reference TRBV7-3 and TRBJ1-3): GAGVSQTPSNKVTEKGKYVELRCDPISGHTALYWYRQSLGQGPEFLIYFQGTGAADDSGLPNDRFFAVRPEGSVSTLKIQRTERGDSAVYLCASSQGDRAGNTIYFGEGSWLTVV.

V gene TRBV5-4 combines with J gene TRBJ2-7; maybe TRBD1 (5 bases). The CDR3 is 14 amino acids. Trimming stripped 4 bases from V and 3 bases from J, with 14 bases between. Germline CDR1 and CDR2: SGHNT and YYREEE (reference sequence). The CDR3 loop reads CASSLTEKIYEQYF. The CDR3 nucleotides are TGTGCCAGCAGCCTGACAGAGAAAATCTACGAGCAGTACTTC.

The V call is TRBV7-9, the J call TRBJ2-5, with D maybe TRBD1 (6 bases). Germline assignment: CDR1 SEHNR and CDR2 FQNEAQ (reference sequence). With 4 bases removed from V and 4 bases from J, the gap between germline ends came to 16 bases. The CDR3 covers 15 residues. The chain's CDR3 is CASSSTPTGRETQYF. For the CDR3, the DNA is TGTGCCAGCAGCTCCACCCCCACAGGGAGAGAGACCCAGTACTTC.